The present T cell receptor (beta chain) was sequenced within a study of neurological immune-mediated disorders. TCRdb re-derived calls from the 5' RACE reads in MiXCR, one entry per CDR3 protein. The sample shows some 48,000 distinct CDR3 sequences, 10% of them seen only once. The V and J ends lost 0 bases and 5 bases respectively, with 10 bases between them. There are 15 residues in the CDR3. The germline gives CDR1 LGHDT, CDR2 YNNKEL (reference sequence). In this sample, this clonotype turned up many times. This sequence was found in a middle-aged woman with HTLV-1-associated myelopathy (HAM/TSP). V is TRBV3-1 and J is TRBJ2-2; weak D call: TRBD2 (5 bases). The sequencing sample was made of PBMCs. CDR3 in DNA: TGTGCCAGCAGCCAAGATACTACGGGAACCGGGGAGCTGTTTTTT. It codes for CASSQDTTGTGELFF.